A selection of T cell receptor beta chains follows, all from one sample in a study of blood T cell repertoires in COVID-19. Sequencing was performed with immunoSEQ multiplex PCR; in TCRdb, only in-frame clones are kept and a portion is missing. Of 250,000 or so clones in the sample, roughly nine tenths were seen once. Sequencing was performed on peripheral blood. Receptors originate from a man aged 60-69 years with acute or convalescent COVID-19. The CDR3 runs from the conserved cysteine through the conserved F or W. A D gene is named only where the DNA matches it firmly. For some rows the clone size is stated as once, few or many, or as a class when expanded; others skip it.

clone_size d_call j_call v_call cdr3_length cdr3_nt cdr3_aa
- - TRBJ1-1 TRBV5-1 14 TGCGCCAGCAGCCTCGGGGATAGGGTCGCTGAAGCTTTCTTT CASSLGDRVAEAFF
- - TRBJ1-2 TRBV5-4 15 TGTGCCAGCAGCTTAAGTCAGGGGATCGGCTATGGCTACACCTTC CASSLSQGIGYGYTF
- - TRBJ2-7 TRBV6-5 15 TGTGCCAGCAGTTACAAACCGGGACTCCCCTACGAGCAGTACTTC CASSYKPGLPYEQYF
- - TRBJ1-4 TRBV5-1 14 TGCGCCAGCGGGAGCTCTGCAACTAATGAAAAACTGTTTTTT CASGSSATNEKLFF
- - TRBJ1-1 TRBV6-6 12 TGTGCCAGCAGTCCGCGGGGGCCTGAAGCTTTCTTT CASSPRGPEAFF
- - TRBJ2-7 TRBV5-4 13 TGTGCTATCGCAGGGGGGCTTAACTACGAGCAGTACTTC CAIAGGLNYEQYF
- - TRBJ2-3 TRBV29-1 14 TGCAGCGTTATAGGACGGAGGAACACAGATACGCAGTATTTT CSVIGRRNTDTQYF
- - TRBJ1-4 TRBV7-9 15 TGTGCCAGCAGCTTATCGGTCAGGGGACGAGAAAAACTGTTTTTT CASSLSVRGREKLFF
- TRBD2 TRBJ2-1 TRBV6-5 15 TGTGCCAGCAGTTCCCGGGAGGGCGCCTACAATGAGCAGTTCTTC CASSSREGAYNEQFF
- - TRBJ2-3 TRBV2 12 TGTGCCAGCCGAGAGGCGGGGCATACGCAGTATTTT CASREAGHTQYF
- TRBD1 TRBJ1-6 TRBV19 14 TGTGCCAGTAGTGGACAGGGACAAAATTCACCCCTCCACTTT CASSGQGQNSPLHF
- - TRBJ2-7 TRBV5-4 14 TGTGCCAGCAGCTCTTTTGCCAGCTCCTACGAGCAGTACTTC CASSSFASSYEQYF
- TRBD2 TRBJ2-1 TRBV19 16 TGTGCCAGCCAGGGGGCGGGACTAGCGGGATACAATGAGCAGTTCTTC CASQGAGLAGYNEQFF
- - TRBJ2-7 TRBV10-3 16 TGTGCCATCAGTGAGTCGACTCGGCGGGATGGGAACGAGCAGTACTTC CAISESTRRDGNEQYF
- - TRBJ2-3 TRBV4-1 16 TGCGCCAGCAGCCGTTCAGGGGCCAGAGGCACAGATACGCAGTATTTT CASSRSGARGTDTQYF
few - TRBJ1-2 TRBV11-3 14 TGTGCCAGCAGCTTAACAGCCCAAGAATATGGCTACACCTTC CASSLTAQEYGYTF
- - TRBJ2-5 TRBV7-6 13 TGTGCCAGCAGCTTTTCCAGGGCTGAGACCCAGTACTTC CASSFSRAETQYF
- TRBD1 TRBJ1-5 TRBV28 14 TGTGCCAGCAGTTTATCGGGGGACAGTCAGCCCCAGCATTTT CASSLSGDSQPQHF
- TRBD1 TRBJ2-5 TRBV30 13 TGTGCCACCAACAGGGGGCAGGGAGAGACCCAGTACTTC CATNRGQGETQYF
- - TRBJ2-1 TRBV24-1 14 TGTGCCACCTCAGGGGAAAGAAGCTACAATGAGCAGTTCTTC CATSGERSYNEQFF
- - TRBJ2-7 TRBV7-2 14 TGTGCCAGCAGCTTAGAGGGGTGGGCTAACGAGCAGTACTTC CASSLEGWANEQYF
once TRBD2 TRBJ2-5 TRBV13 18 TGTGCCAGCAGCTCCAAAGCGGAATACGGGAGGGCCACAGAGACCCAGTACTTC CASSSKAEYGRATETQYF
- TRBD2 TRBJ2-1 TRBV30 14 TGTGCCTGGTCTAGCGGGAGTTTTGGCAATGAGCAGTTCTTC CAWSSGSFGNEQFF
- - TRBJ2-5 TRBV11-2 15 TGTGCCAGCAGCTCCACAAGGGGGTACCAAGAGACCCAGTACTTC CASSSTRGYQETQYF
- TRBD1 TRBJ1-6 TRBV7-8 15 TGTGCCAGCAGCTCTCGGACAGGTTGGAATTCACCCCTCCACTTT CASSSRTGWNSPLHF
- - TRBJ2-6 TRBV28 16 TGTGCCAGCAGCCCGGGACACTACTCTGGGGCCAACGTCCTGACTTTC CASSPGHYSGANVLTF
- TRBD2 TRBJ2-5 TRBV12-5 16 TGTGCTAGTGGCTCGGGAGCGGGAAAAGGCCAAGAGACCCAGTACTTC CASGSGAGKGQETQYF
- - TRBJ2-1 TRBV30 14 TGTGCCTGGAGTAGAGGGCTAGCTCACAATGAGCAGTTCTTC CAWSRGLAHNEQFF
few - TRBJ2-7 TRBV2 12 TGTGCCAGCAGTGAAGAAATCTTCGAGCAGTACTTC CASSEEIFEQYF
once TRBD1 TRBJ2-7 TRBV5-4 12 TGTGCCAGCAGTCGGACAGGGGACGAGCAGTACTTC CASSRTGDEQYF
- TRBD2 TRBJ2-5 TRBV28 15 TGTGCCAGCAGTTCCCTGACTAGCGGGAGTGAGACCCAGTACTTC CASSSLTSGSETQYF
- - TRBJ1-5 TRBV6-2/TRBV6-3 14 TGTGCCAGCAGTTCACTGAATAGCAATCAGCCCCAGCATTTT CASSSLNSNQPQHF
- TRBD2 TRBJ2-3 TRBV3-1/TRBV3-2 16 TGTGCCAGCACCCCATGGGCGGGAGGCGGGGCAGATACGCAGTATTTT CASTPWAGGGADTQYF
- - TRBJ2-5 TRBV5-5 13 TGTGCCAGCAGCTTTACCCAGGAAGAGACCCAGTACTTC CASSFTQEETQYF
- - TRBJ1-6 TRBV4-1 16 TGCGCCAGCAGCCAAGGGCGGCAGGGAAAGAATTCACCCCTCCACTTT CASSQGRQGKNSPLHF
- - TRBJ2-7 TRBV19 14 TGTGCCAGTAGTCCTTTGGACAGCCCTTACGAGCAGTACTTC CASSPLDSPYEQYF
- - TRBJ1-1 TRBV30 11 TGTGCCTGGAGCCGACAGGTTGAAGCTTTCTTT CAWSRQVEAFF
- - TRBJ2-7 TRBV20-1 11 TGCAGTGCTGCGGGGAGCTACGAGCAGTACTTC CSAAGSYEQYF
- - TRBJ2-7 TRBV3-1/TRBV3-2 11 TGTGCCAGCAGCCGTACTTACGAGCAGTACTTC CASSRTYEQYF
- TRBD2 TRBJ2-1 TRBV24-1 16 TGTGCCACCAGTGGCACGGGACTAGCGGGATACAATGAGCAGTTCTTC CATSGTGLAGYNEQFF
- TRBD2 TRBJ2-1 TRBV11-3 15 TGTGCCAGCAGCCGGACTAGCGGGAGTCTTGGTGAGCAGTTCTTC CASSRTSGSLGEQFF
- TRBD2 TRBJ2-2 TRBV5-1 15 TGCGCCAGCTCCCTTGGACTAGCGGGATCCGGGGAGCTGTTTTTT CASSLGLAGSGELFF
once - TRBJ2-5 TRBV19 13 TGTGCCAGTAGTTTCAGTTTGAAAGAGACCCAGTACTTC CASSFSLKETQYF
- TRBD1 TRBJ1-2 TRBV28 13 TGTGCCAGCACCTTGGACAGGGTGGGTGGCTACACCTTC CASTLDRVGGYTF
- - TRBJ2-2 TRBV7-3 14 TGTGCCAGCAGCTTACAGGGTTACACCGGGGAGCTGTTTTTT CASSLQGYTGELFF
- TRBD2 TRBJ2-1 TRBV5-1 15 TGCGCCAGCAGCTTGTGGGCGGGAGGGAACAATGAGCAGTTCTTC CASSLWAGGNNEQFF
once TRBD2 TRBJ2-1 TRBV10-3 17 TGTGCCATCAGTTCACTAGCGGGAGCCGCCTCCTACAATGAGCAGTTCTTC CAISSLAGAASYNEQFF
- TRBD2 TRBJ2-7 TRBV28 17 TGTGCCAGCATAGCGGGACTAGCGGGAGAGGGGACCTACGAGCAGTACTTC CASIAGLAGEGTYEQYF
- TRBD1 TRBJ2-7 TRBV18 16 TGTGCCAGCTCACCACCGGGACAGGGGGTCCACTACGAGCAGTACTTC CASSPPGQGVHYEQYF
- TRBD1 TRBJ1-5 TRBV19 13 TGTGCCAGTAGCGACAGGGATGGTCAGCCCCAGCATTTT CASSDRDGQPQHF
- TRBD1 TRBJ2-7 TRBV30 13 TGTGCCTGGGGGACAGGAGGTTGGGGCGAGCAGTACTTC CAWGTGGWGEQYF
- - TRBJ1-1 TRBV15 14 TGTGCCACCAGCCGCCGGACAGTGAACACTGAAGCTTTCTTT CATSRRTVNTEAFF
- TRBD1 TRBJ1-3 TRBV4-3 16 TGCGCCAGCAGCCAACGACAGGGGTTCGCTGGAAACACCATATATTTT CASSQRQGFAGNTIYF